Each of the 10 T cell receptor beta chains below was sequenced from the same sample in a study of identical twins. TCRdb called the 5' RACE reads again in MiXCR, with one record for every CDR3 protein. The data show about 550,000 distinct CDR3 sequences, about a fifth seen once. The data also belong to a second study, concerning yellow fever vaccine responses in identical twins.

Sequencing used CD4+ T cells sorted from blood. The receptors shown here come from a woman in her late teens or twenties in good health.

Worth noting for this clonotype: Relative to the germline gene, one junction end is altered; a read error may explain this. The V gene is TRBV11-3, the J gene TRBJ2-1; D perhaps matches TRBD2 (6 bases). Per the germline V gene, CDR1 is SGHNT and CDR2 is YENEEA. The CDR3 runs 15 residues. The CDR3 sequence is CASSSDYGHDNEKFF. The CDR3, as DNA: TGTGCCAGCAGCTCGGACTACGGCCACGATAATGAGAAGTTCTTC.

The chain joins TRBV6-1 to TRBJ2-3, with 7 nucleotides matching TRBD1. The V segment lost 5 bases and the J segment 4 bases; nucleotides outside the gene matches: 9. CDR1 is MNHNS, CDR2 SASEGT, per germline. CDR3 length: 15 amino acids. This CDR3 reads CASSNHGTAPDTQYF. The CDR3 region has the DNA TGTGCCAGCAGTAATCACGGGACAGCTCCAGATACGCAGTATTTT.

The genes are TRBV6-4 and TRBJ2-1; 9 nucleotides align to TRBD2. The V gene end was trimmed by 7 bases and the J gene end by 6 bases; junction bases not matched to a gene: 10. Germline V gene lookup returns CDR1 MRHNA and CDR2 SNTAGT. The CDR3 has 15 amino acids. This chain's CDR3 is CASTVSGRTCNEQFF. In nucleotides, the CDR3 is TGTGCCAGCACTGTAAGCGGGAGGACCTGCAATGAGCAGTTCTTC.

The chain recombines TRBV10-3 with TRBJ2-1; TRBD2 aligns across 7 bases. Trimming removed 5 bases from V and 5 bases from J; junction bases left unmatched: 12. CDR3 length: 16 amino acids. The V gene's germline CDR1 is ENHRY and CDR2 SYGVKD. CDR3 coding DNA: TGTGCCATCAGTCAATGGCGGAGCGGGGAAAACAATGAGCAGTTCTTC. Translated, it gives CAISQWRSGENNEQFF.

This clonotype was observed a few times. The chain combines TRBV10-3 with TRBJ2-7; D is uncertain. V was cut by 10 bases and J by 0 bases, with 13 bases left in between. Germline V gene data show CDR1 as ENHRY and CDR2 as SYGVKD. The CDR3 consists of 13 residues. The CDR3, as DNA: TGTGCCACCCGTCAGTCCGGCTCCTACGAGCAGTACGTC. This sequence encodes CATRQSGSYEQYV.

This clonotype was seen only a few times. CDR3 nucleotides: TGTGCCAGCAGCTCCGTAACTGAAGCTTTCTTT. Protein product: CASSSVTEAFF. This chain joins TRBV7-9 and TRBJ1-1; no firm D call. The V and J ends lost 4 bases and 5 bases respectively, with 5 bases between them. This CDR3 has 11 residues. Germline V gene sequence: CDR1 SEHNR, CDR2 FQNEAQ (reference sequence). The entire variable domain, with the rest obtained from reference TRBV7-9 and TRBJ1-1, is as follows: DTGVSQNPRHKITKRGQNVTFRCDPISEHNRLYWYRQTLGQGPEFLTYFQNEAQLEKSRLLSDRFSAERPKGSFSTLEIQRTEQGDSAMYLCASSSVTEAFFGQGTRLTVV.

V and J are TRBV28 and TRBJ1-1; weak D call: TRBD1 (5 bases). The ends were cut back, 6 bases at V and 1 base at J, with 15 bases in the middle. The length of the CDR3 is 15 residues. Germline CDR1 MDHEN, CDR2 SYDVKM. This chain's CDR3 is CASSNLRDGNTEAFF. The CDR3 region has the DNA TGTGCCAGCAGCAACCTGAGGGACGGGAACACTGAAGCTTTCTTT.

This chain uses TRBV6-5 with TRBJ1-3; possible D gene TRBD1, 6 bases. Germline V gene sequence: CDR1 MNHEY, CDR2 SVGAGI. Trimming cost V 2 bases and J 0 bases, with 14 bases left between them. There are 17 residues in the CDR3. The CDR3 DNA reads as TGTGCCAGCAGTTACGCTGGACAGCCCCGCTCTGGAAACACCATATATTTT. Translation: CASSYAGQPRSGNTIYF.

The rearrangement joins TRBV10-3 to TRBJ2-1, with D possibly TRBD2 on 6 matching bases. The CDR3 sequence is 13 residues long. The V end was cut by 10 bases, the J end by 5 bases, with 15 bases between. Germline lookup yields CDR1 ENHRY and CDR2 SYGVKD. The CDR3 DNA follows: TGTGCCACGGCCCGACTAGACAACAATGAGCAGTTCTTC. Residues: CATARLDNNEQFF.

This clonotype was seen a handful of times. This rearrangement joins TRBV5-1 to TRBJ2-1, with a tentative D call TRBD1 (5 bases). The V end lost 0 bases, the J end lost 12 bases, and 19 bases lay between the germline ends. The CDR3 length is 15 residues. From germline, CDR1 is SGHRS and CDR2 YFSETQ. The CDR3 reads CASSLAENRNYGQFF. In nucleotides, the CDR3 is TGCGCCAGCAGCTTGGCCGAAAACAGGAACTATGGGCAGTTCTTC.